Presented here are 2 T cell receptor beta chains from one specimen sequenced in a study of blood T cell repertoires in COVID-19. The method was immunoSEQ multiplex PCR; TCRdb's version includes in-frame clones alone and lacks a portion of them. The repertoire includes about 80,000 clones, roughly 79% of them detected once, and approximately 16% sits in the top ten. Material for sequencing was peripheral blood. These receptors were taken from a human donor in a cohort sampled during active COVID-19.

The chain joins TRBV3-1 (or the pseudogene TRBV3-2) to TRBJ2-5, with no clear D. Germline lookup yields CDR1 LGHDT and CDR2 YNNKEL (reference sequence). Trimming took 1 base from V and 5 from J, leaving 5 bases between them. The CDR3 loop spans 12 amino acids. CDR3 loop: CASSQVGETQYF. CDR3 nucleotide sequence: TGTGCCAGCAGCCAAGTTGGCGAGACCCAGTACTTC.

This clone was seen only a few times. The chain recombines TRBV6-2 or TRBV6-3 with TRBJ2-7, with unresolved D. The CDR3 totals 13 residues. The ends were cut back, 2 bases at V and 2 bases at J, with 7 bases in the middle. The germline CDR1 and CDR2 sequences are MNHEY and SVGEGT. In DNA form, the CDR3 reads TGTGCCAGCAGTTACCGGCTAGCCTACGAGCAGTACGTC. Protein sequence: CASSYRLAYEQYV.